These 12 T cell receptor beta chains were all obtained from the same sample, sequenced in a study of human T cells and chemical hapten exposure. Time point of the sample: patch test 2, 6 weeks after DPC sensitization. Treatment denoted: therapeutic diphenylcyclopropenone sensitization with weekly scalp DPC. TCRdb recomputed calls from the RACE reads with MiXCR, one row per CDR3 protein. The table lists 85,000 to 100,000 distinct CDR3 sequences, approximately 11% of them singletons. The input for sequencing was whole blood, taken in connection with sensitization to the hapten diphenylcyclopropenone (DPC). These receptors originate from a middle-aged man with alopecia areata. Some clones in this sample may be carry-over from other donors' samples.

This clonotype was counted between two and nine times. The rearrangement uses TRBV7-8 and TRBJ2-4; 13 bases align to TRBD2. Germline CDR1 reads SGHVS; CDR2 reads FQNEAQ. Losses at the gene ends were 6 bases for V and 0 bases for J; bases not matched to a gene: 17. This CDR3 has 21 amino acids. This CDR3 is CASRSHPSGTSGTLAKNIQYF. CDR3 in DNA: TGTGCCAGCAGATCCCACCCCTCCGGGACTAGCGGGACCTTAGCCAAAAACATTCAGTACTTC.

This chain connects TRBV6-4 to TRBJ2-3; no definite D call. Per the germline V gene, CDR1 is MRHNA and CDR2 is SNTAGT. The V and J ends lost 5 bases and 2 bases respectively, with 8 bases between them. CDR3 size: 13 residues. CDR3 in DNA: TGTGCCAGCAGTAGTAGATTCACAGATACGCAGTATTTT. Translating gives CASSSRFTDTQYF.

This clonotype was counted ten times or more. V is TRBV18 and J is TRBJ1-2; D unclear. Trimming took off 5 bases at V and 5 bases at J, with 9 bases between the two ends. The CDR3 spans 12 residues. CDR1 is KGHSH and CDR2 is LQKENI in the germline V gene. The CDR3, as DNA: TGTGCCAGCTCAACGGGAGAGTATGGCTACACCTTC. Protein product: CASSTGEYGYTF.

This clonotype was detected many times. The rearrangement links TRBV18 to TRBJ1-2; maybe TRBD1 (5 bases). Between the trimmed V and J ends, which lost 2 bases and 3 bases, there was a span of 25 bases. The germline CDR1 and CDR2 sequences are KGHSH and LQKENI. The CDR3 spans 19 residues. CDR3 coding DNA: TGTGCCAGCTCACCAGCCCTCGGGGTATTTAGGCAACAGGACTATGGCTACACCTTC. This sequence encodes CASSPALGVFRQQDYGYTF.

This clonotype was seen a handful of times. The rearrangement joins TRBV4-3 to TRBJ1-3; D gene uncertain. Germline-derived CDR1 and CDR2 are LGHNA and YSLEER. This CDR3 is built from 15 residues. The ends were cut back, 5 bases at V and 0 bases at J, with 11 bases in the middle. The CDR3 sequence: CASSKAGASGNTIYF. The CDR3 region has the DNA TGCGCCAGCAGCAAAGCGGGTGCCTCTGGAAACACCATATATTTT.

This clonotype was recorded many times. This rearrangement joins TRBV27 to TRBJ2-2; 8 nucleotides agree with TRBD1. The length of the CDR3 is 16 residues. V gave up 4 bases and J gave up 5 bases; unmatched junction bases: 9. CDR1 is MNHEY and CDR2 is SMNVEV in the germline V gene (reference sequence). CDR3 sequence: CASSSPRGHFTGELFF. CDR3 nucleotides: TGTGCCAGCAGTTCACCCAGGGGGCATTTTACCGGGGAGCTGTTTTTT.

This clonotype showed up just a few times. The V gene is TRBV24-1, the J gene TRBJ1-5, with a possible D match to TRBD1 (6 bases). CDR3 length equals 13 residues. V was clipped by 9 bases and J by 13 bases, with 21 bases between them. Germline V gene lookup returns CDR1 KGHDR and CDR2 SFDVKD. CDR3 protein: CATEDRGKKNQHF. The CDR3 DNA reads TGTGCCACCGAGGACAGAGGAAAAAAAAATCAGCATTTT.

This clonotype came up many times. The chain employs TRBV29-1 and TRBJ1-3, with D possibly being TRBD1 (5 bases). The CDR3 extends over 12 amino acids. The germline V gene encodes CDR1 SQVTM and CDR2 ANQGSEA. Here the CDR3 reads CAGHFSGNTIYF. The CDR3 nucleotides read TGCGCCGGACATTTTTCTGGAAACACCATATATTTT.

The rearrangement joins TRBV5-1 to TRBJ2-3, with D tentatively TRBD2 (6 bases). Trimming pared 8 bases from V and 1 base from J, leaving 23 bases between. The germline CDR1 and CDR2 sequences are SGHRS and YFSETQ. There are 17 residues in the CDR3. CDR3 sequence (DNA): TGCGCCAGTAGAAGCGGACTAAGCGCAAAAGGCACAGATACGCAGTATTTT. It encodes CASRSGLSAKGTDTQYF.

The V call is TRBV14, the J call TRBJ2-5; D gene uncertain. Germline V gene lookup returns CDR1 SGHDN and CDR2 FVKESK. This CDR3 is built from 15 residues. Trimming took 2 bases from V and 0 from J, leaving 10 bases between them. In DNA, the CDR3 is TGTGCCAGCAGCCAAACCAATTGGTACCAAGAGACCCAGTACTTC. It translates to CASSQTNWYQETQYF.

This clonotype has just a few counts. The chain uses TRBV27 and TRBJ2-7; tentatively, D is TRBD2 (6 bases). The CDR3 length is 13 residues. The germline CDR1 and CDR2 sequences are MNHEY and SMNVEV (reference sequence). Trimming stripped 0 bases from V and 5 bases from J, with 8 bases between. The CDR3 sequence is CASSLSRTNEQYF. For the CDR3, the DNA is TGTGCCAGCAGTTTATCCCGGACTAACGAGCAGTACTTC.

V and J are TRBV25-1 and TRBJ2-3; the match to TRBD2 covers 10 bases. Looked up from germline, CDR1 is MGHDK and CDR2 is SYGVNS. The trim removed 3 bases at V and 3 bases at J, leaving 6 bases unmatched. This CDR3 region has 16 residues. The chain's CDR3 is CASSDEREGITDTQYF. As DNA, the CDR3 is TGTGCCAGCAGTGATGAGCGGGAGGGGATTACAGATACGCAGTATTTT.